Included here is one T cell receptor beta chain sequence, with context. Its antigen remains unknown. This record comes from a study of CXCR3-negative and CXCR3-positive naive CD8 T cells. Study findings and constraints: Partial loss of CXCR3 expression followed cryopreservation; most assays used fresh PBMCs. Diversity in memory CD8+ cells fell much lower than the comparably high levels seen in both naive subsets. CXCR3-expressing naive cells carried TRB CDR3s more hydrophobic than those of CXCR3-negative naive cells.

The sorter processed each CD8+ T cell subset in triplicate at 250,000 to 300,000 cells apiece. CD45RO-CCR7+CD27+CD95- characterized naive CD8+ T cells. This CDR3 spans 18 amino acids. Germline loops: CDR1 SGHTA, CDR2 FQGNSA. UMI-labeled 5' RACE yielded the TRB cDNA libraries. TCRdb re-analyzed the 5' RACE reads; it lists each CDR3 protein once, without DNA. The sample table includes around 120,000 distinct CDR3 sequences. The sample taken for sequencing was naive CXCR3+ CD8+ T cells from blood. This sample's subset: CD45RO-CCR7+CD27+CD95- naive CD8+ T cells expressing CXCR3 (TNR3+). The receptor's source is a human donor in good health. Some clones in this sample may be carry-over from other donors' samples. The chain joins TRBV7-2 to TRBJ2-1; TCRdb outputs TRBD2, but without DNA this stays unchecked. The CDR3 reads CASSLALRSGLASNEQFF.